These T cell receptor beta chains were read from a single sample in a study of control samples from healthy donors and cancer patients. Some clones are missing from TCRdb's copy, which holds only in-frame ones; the method was immunoSEQ multiplex PCR. The sample includes around 190,000 clones, 90% of them seen just once. Source material: blood. The source is a woman in her fifties or sixties in good health. Each CDR3 is given without its conserved first and last residue.

v_call: TRBV24-1
j_call: TRBJ1-2
cdr3_aa: ATRVGYGYT

v_call: TRBV30
j_call: TRBJ1-1
cdr3_aa: AWSVGPNTEAF

v_call: TRBV6-2/TRBV6-3
j_call: TRBJ1-1
cdr3_aa: ASSYPRVEAF

v_call: TRBV2
j_call: TRBJ1-4
cdr3_aa: ASSSRQGPEKLF

v_call: TRBV9
j_call: TRBJ1-5
cdr3_aa: ASSDGHSNQPQH

v_call: TRBV7-2
j_call: TRBJ2-7
cdr3_aa: ASSSEHEQY

v_call: TRBV5-4
j_call: TRBJ2-7
cdr3_aa: ASTAGQGISYEQY

v_call: TRBV6-4
j_call: TRBJ2-2
cdr3_aa: ASSEVNTGELF

v_call: TRBV14
j_call: TRBJ1-6
cdr3_aa: ASSLGTDRGHSPLH

v_call: TRBV9
j_call: TRBJ1-3
cdr3_aa: ASSPRGDSGNTIY

v_call: TRBV5-6
j_call: TRBJ1-2
cdr3_aa: ASSLGQQSRGYT

v_call: TRBV30
j_call: TRBJ1-1
cdr3_aa: AWRQLDQAF

v_call: TRBV27
j_call: TRBJ2-2
cdr3_aa: ASRSGWNTGELF

v_call: TRBV9
j_call: TRBJ1-1
cdr3_aa: ASSHGGAYTEAF

v_call: TRBV24-1
j_call: TRBJ2-3
cdr3_aa: ATSAGGDVDTQY

v_call: TRBV7-2
j_call: TRBJ2-7
cdr3_aa: ASSSSGTASTYEQY

v_call: TRBV9
j_call: TRBJ2-3
cdr3_aa: ASSVEPGLAGGDTQY

v_call: TRBV3-1/TRBV3-2
j_call: TRBJ1-5
cdr3_aa: ASSQGGLQGPQH

v_call: TRBV18
j_call: TRBJ2-7
cdr3_aa: ASSQGLAETYS

v_call: TRBV6-6
j_call: TRBJ2-7
cdr3_aa: ASSLLRHEQY

v_call: TRBV7-9
j_call: TRBJ1-3
cdr3_aa: ASTLGTAFSGNTIY

v_call: TRBV20-1
j_call: TRBJ1-2
cdr3_aa: SASDHSNYGYT

v_call: TRBV7-2
j_call: TRBJ2-1
cdr3_aa: ASSPDAVTEQF

v_call: TRBV4-3
j_call: TRBJ2-7
cdr3_aa: ASSQDHQGAYEQY

v_call: TRBV11-2
j_call: TRBJ1-1
cdr3_aa: ASSLGSNTEAF

v_call: TRBV6-1
j_call: TRBJ2-2
cdr3_aa: ASSVVAPTNTGELF

v_call: TRBV5-8
j_call: TRBJ2-1
cdr3_aa: ASSRGLAGVVDEQF

v_call: TRBV18
j_call: TRBJ1-4
cdr3_aa: ASSPSFNEKLF

v_call: TRBV28
j_call: TRBJ2-6
cdr3_aa: ASSSQDLFRSGANVLT

v_call: TRBV9
j_call: TRBJ2-7
cdr3_aa: ASSPRGRGYEQY

v_call: TRBV4-1
j_call: TRBJ1-2
cdr3_aa: ASSQVGGLGYT

v_call: TRBV5-1
j_call: TRBJ1-3
cdr3_aa: ASSRQGSGNTIY

v_call: TRBV29-1
j_call: TRBJ2-7
cdr3_aa: SVEKGQGTNEQY

v_call: TRBV11-2
j_call: TRBJ1-1
cdr3_aa: ASSLVRGRGTEAF

v_call: TRBV5-4
j_call: TRBJ2-2
cdr3_aa: ASSFGGTGELF

v_call: TRBV2
j_call: TRBJ1-1
cdr3_aa: ASSDRDSLWDTEAF

v_call: TRBV5-1
j_call: TRBJ2-3
cdr3_aa: ASSIETSTDTQY

v_call: TRBV6-2/TRBV6-3
j_call: TRBJ2-7
cdr3_aa: ASSGTNRGEQY

v_call: TRBV3-1/TRBV3-2
j_call: TRBJ2-1
cdr3_aa: ASSQVQGSYNEQF

v_call: TRBV7-3
j_call: TRBJ2-3
cdr3_aa: ASSLTLQPAGTEY

v_call: TRBV28
j_call: TRBJ2-7
cdr3_aa: ASSLTDRLKQY

v_call: TRBV18
j_call: TRBJ1-5
cdr3_aa: ASSPGNQPQH

v_call: TRBV2
j_call: TRBJ2-5
cdr3_aa: ASSEARGGRAPAETQY

v_call: TRBV5-1
j_call: TRBJ2-5
cdr3_aa: ASSPQGAGETQY

v_call: TRBV5-5
j_call: TRBJ2-7
cdr3_aa: ASSWTGEEQY

v_call: TRBV29-1
j_call: TRBJ2-2
cdr3_aa: SVRSGTSGLWDTGELF

v_call: TRBV20-1
j_call: TRBJ1-1
cdr3_aa: SATRTDLAF

v_call: TRBV6-2/TRBV6-3
j_call: TRBJ1-1
cdr3_aa: ASSYRGGQVNTEAF

v_call: TRBV11-2
j_call: TRBJ1-5
cdr3_aa: ASSSGQVGNQPQH

v_call: TRBV7-3
j_call: TRBJ2-1
cdr3_aa: ASSTTGGGRNEQF

v_call: TRBV20-1
j_call: TRBJ1-6
cdr3_aa: SASVAGFVTPLH

v_call: TRBV25-1
j_call: TRBJ2-5
cdr3_aa: ASREDGPNRY

v_call: TRBV28
j_call: TRBJ1-3
cdr3_aa: ASSLGNTIY

v_call: TRBV2
j_call: TRBJ2-1
cdr3_aa: ASEPGQGNNEQF

v_call: TRBV6-6
j_call: TRBJ1-4
cdr3_aa: ASSYSGGSNEKLF

v_call: TRBV12-3/TRBV12-4
j_call: TRBJ2-2
cdr3_aa: ASSPVAGELF

v_call: TRBV6-4
j_call: TRBJ2-3
cdr3_aa: ASSVRGGLYTDTQY